The 21 T cell receptor beta chains in this list originate from one sample, sequenced in a study of blood T cells in healthy people across ages. A second 7 to 11 cycle PCR used barcoded and J-beta primers. TCRdb independently ran MiXCR on the 5' RACE reads; one entry per CDR3 protein. The sample has some 560,000 distinct CDR3 sequences, roughly a quarter seen once. In addition, the sample was reused for a study of T cells of mothers and their children.

Sequences were obtained from blood. These receptors were taken from a boy aged 2 to 9 in good health.

The CDR3 is CAWSVQGVNYGYTF. CDR3 bases: TGTGCCTGGAGTGTCCAGGGGGTAAACTATGGCTACACCTTC. V usage is TRBV30 and J usage is TRBJ1-2; 7 bases align to TRBD1. Germline V gives CDR1 GTSNPN, CDR2 SVGIG (reference sequence). This CDR3 is 14 amino acids long. The V segment lost 0 bases and the J segment 2 bases; nucleotides outside the gene matches: 3.

The CDR3 sequence is CSARPPGLAEETQYF. The CDR3 coding sequence is TGCAGTGCTAGACCTCCGGGACTAGCGGAAGAGACCCAGTACTTC. This sequence joins TRBV20-1 and TRBJ2-5; TRBD2 matches at 11 bases. Germline assignment: CDR1 DFQATT and CDR2 SNEGSKA (reference sequence). Trimming removed 2 bases from V and 3 bases from J; junction bases left unmatched: 5. The CDR3 consists of 15 residues.

This clonotype was found many times. The J gene is TRBJ2-6, the V gene TRBV12-3 or TRBV12-4; 11 bases agree with TRBD1. The CDR3 extends over 18 amino acids. The trim removed 6 bases at V and 2 bases at J, leaving 9 bases unmatched. As DNA, the CDR3 is TGTGCCAGCAGCCCAGGACAGGGGGCATCCCCTGGGGCCAACGTCCTGACTTTC. Amino acid sequence: CASSPGQGASPGANVLTF.

This clonotype was counted only a few times. In DNA form, the CDR3 reads TGTGCCAGCAGACACGGGACTGCCTACGAGCAGTACTTC. Its translation: CASRHGTAYEQYF. The J gene is TRBJ2-7, the V gene TRBV6-6; weak D call: TRBD2 (6 bases). Germline lookup yields CDR1 MNHNY and CDR2 SVGAGI (reference sequence). The CDR3 contains 13 residues. The germline V and J ends were trimmed by 6 bases and 2 bases, with 11 bases remaining between them.

V and J are TRBV7-9 and TRBJ2-3, with 9 bases fitting TRBD1. This CDR3 region has 14 residues. Germline CDR1 is SEHNR and CDR2 is FQNEAQ (reference sequence). The junction had 8 bases not matched to a gene; V was cut back by 8 bases and J by 5 bases. CDR3 protein: CASSTGTGIDTQYF. DNA for the CDR3: TGTGCCAGCTCTACCGGGACAGGGATAGATACGCAGTATTTT.

This rearrangement joins TRBV12-3 or TRBV12-4 to TRBJ2-5, with 9 bases fitting TRBD1. The CDR3 length is 16 residues. Trimming cost V 3 bases and J 5 bases; bases outside gene matches: 10. The CDR3 DNA follows: TGTGCCAGCAGTTTTGGGTCCGGGACAGGGCGGGAGACCCAGTACTTC. Translated, it gives CASSFGSGTGRETQYF.

V and J are TRBV10-3 and TRBJ2-7; 12 nucleotides align to TRBD1. The CDR3 has 14 amino acids. The germline V gene has CDR1 ENHRY and CDR2 SYGVKD. The CDR3 protein is CAISEPPGQGALSV. In DNA form, the CDR3 reads TGTGCCATCAGTGAACCCCCGGGACAGGGGGCCTTGTCGGTC.

There are a few counts of this clonotype. The V and J genes are TRBV7-9 and TRBJ1-2, with TRBD1 as a possible D gene (5 bases). The CDR3 consists of 13 residues. The V end was cut by 4 bases, the J end by 4 bases, with 10 bases between. The germline V gene encodes CDR1 SEHNR and CDR2 FQNEAQ (reference sequence). The CDR3 bases are TGTGCCAGCAGCTCGGGACCGCTCTATGGCTACACCTTC. Residues: CASSSGPLYGYTF.

V is TRBV20-1 and J is TRBJ2-7, with 7 bases aligning to TRBD1. CDR1 DFQATT and CDR2 SNEGSKA come from the germline V gene (reference sequence). The CDR3 length is 14 residues. V shed 5 bases, J shed 0 bases, and the junction held 7 bases outside the gene matches. Here the CDR3 reads CSAQDRESSYEQYF. The DNA for the CDR3 is TGCAGTGCTCAAGACAGGGAATCCTCCTACGAGCAGTACTTC.

This clonotype showed up just a few times. The chain links TRBV27 to TRBJ2-3, with 7 bases that match TRBD2. The germline gives CDR1 MNHEY, CDR2 SMNVEV (reference sequence). The V and J ends lost 8 bases and 1 base, in that order; junction bases with no gene match: 12. The CDR3 spans 16 residues. Here the CDR3 DNA reads TGTGCCAGCCTAAGAACGGGGCTAGCGGGCACAGATACGCAGTATTTT. It codes for CASLRTGLAGTDTQYF.

The chain combines TRBV10-2 with TRBJ2-3, with D unresolved. The CDR3 is 13 residues long. Between the trimmed V and J ends, which lost 7 bases and 6 bases, there was a span of 14 bases. Germline CDR1 reads WSHSY; CDR2 reads SAAADI. CDR3 loop: CASTPVPWDTQYF. As DNA, the CDR3 is TGCGCCAGCACCCCAGTCCCGTGGGATACGCAGTATTTT.

The sample holds a few counts of this clonotype. The V call is TRBV4-1, the J call TRBJ2-1; 10 bases are a match to TRBD2. The CDR3 length is 16 residues. Trimming took 1 base from V and 3 from J; bases not matched to a gene: 3. CDR1 is MGHRA, CDR2 YSYEKL, per germline. The CDR3 sequence is CASSQGGTSDYNEQFF. The CDR3 nucleotides are TGCGCCAGCAGCCAAGGGGGGACTAGCGACTACAATGAGCAGTTCTTC.

V and J are TRBV21-1 and TRBJ2-5; the table's D call, TRBD1, has no DNA check behind it. TRBV21-1 is termed a pseudogene. There are 15 residues in the CDR3. CDR3 sequence (DNA): TGTGCCAGCAGCCCAGACAGGGGGCCTCTGAAGACCCAGTACTTC. This translates into CASSPDRGPLKTQYF.

This clonotype was seen a single time. CDR3 sequence: CASSQSQISTEAFF. CDR3 coding DNA: TGCGCCAGCAGCCAATCTCAGATAAGCACTGAAGCTTTCTTT. V usage is TRBV4-3 and J usage is TRBJ1-1; D uncertain. Trimming pared 2 bases from V and 4 bases from J, leaving 11 bases between. Germline V lookup: CDR1 LGHNA, CDR2 YSLEER. There are 14 residues in the CDR3.

This clonotype was seen only a few times. The chain joins TRBV6-5 to TRBJ1-3; D call uncertain. This CDR3 spans 15 amino acids. The germline V gene has CDR1 MNHEY and CDR2 SVGAGI. The ends were cut back, 6 bases at V and 4 bases at J, with 16 bases in the middle. The CDR3 nucleotides read TGTGCCAGCAGGCTAACTAGGGAGGTCGGAAACACCATATATTTT. This encodes CASRLTREVGNTIYF.

The chain uses TRBV20-1 and TRBJ2-4; possible D gene TRBD1, 5 bases. Germline CDR1 reads DFQATT; CDR2 reads SNEGSKA (reference sequence). Between the trimmed V and J ends, which lost 0 bases and 1 base, there was a span of 19 bases. The CDR3 totals 18 residues. The CDR3 sequence is CSAREGPASKRAKNIQYF. DNA for the CDR3: TGCAGTGCTAGAGAGGGGCCAGCCTCGAAAAGGGCCAAAAACATTCAGTACTTC.

This chain connects TRBV20-1 to TRBJ1-3; TRBD1 is a possible D gene (6 bases). Germline loops: CDR1 DFQATT, CDR2 SNEGSKA (reference sequence). The CDR3 has 15 residues. V was pared by 3 bases and J by 4 bases, with 16 bases between. The CDR3 protein is CSARDSGLSGNTIYF. The CDR3 coding sequence is TGCAGTGCTAGGGACAGCGGCCTCTCCGGAAACACCATATATTTT.

CDR3: CSASLGTSQETQYF. The CDR3 region has the DNA TGCAGTGCTAGTCTAGGGACTTCTCAAGAGACCCAGTACTTC. This rearrangement joins TRBV20-1 to TRBJ2-5; D is perhaps TRBD2 (6 bases). Germline-derived CDR1 and CDR2 are DFQATT and SNEGSKA (reference sequence). The CDR3 has 14 residues. Trimming took off 3 bases at V and 2 bases at J, with 13 bases between the two ends.

J is TRBJ1-1 and V is TRBV5-1, with D unresolved. Trimming removed 0 bases at V and 3 bases at J, with 12 bases between. Germline-derived CDR1 and CDR2 are SGHRS and YFSETQ. CDR3 length: 15 residues. CDR3 bases: TGCGCCAGCAGCTTGGACCCACAACCGGACACTGAAGCTTTCTTT. Translation: CASSLDPQPDTEAFF.

The chain recombines TRBV11-2 with TRBJ2-3; TRBD1 matches 8 bases. Germline V gene lookup returns CDR1 SGHAT and CDR2 FQNNGV. V lost 5 bases, J lost 5 bases, and 6 bases stayed unmatched. There are 14 residues in the CDR3. DNA of the CDR3: TGTGCCAGCAGCCATCAGGGGGCTGAAGATACGCAGTATTTT. Translating gives CASSHQGAEDTQYF.

The V call is TRBV10-3, the J call TRBJ2-5, with D tentatively TRBD1 (6 bases). The assigned J gene may be wrong: the sequence end matches TRBJ2-7 better. The CDR3 loop spans 14 amino acids. The V gene's germline CDR1 is ENHRY and CDR2 SYGVKD. This CDR3 reads CAISSVPGQYEQYF. The CDR3 coding sequence is TGTGCCATCAGTTCTGTCCCGGGACAATACGAGCAGTACTTC.